This T cell receptor (beta chain) emerged from a study of blood T cell repertoires in COVID-19 (dated by TCRdb to about 2020). About the full investigation: Collaborator samples came from the United States, Italy and Spain and covered acute and convalescent phases of COVID-19. The samples were drawn from the first 160 participants of the ongoing ImmuneRACE study and from about 1,200 subjects provided by 6 global collaborators. Deeply sampled blood TCRbeta repertoires from subjects exposed to, actively infected with, or recovered from COVID-19 were included in the dataset. The sample metadata nearly always contained a de-identified subject ID, COVID-19 status, age in years and sex. HLA class I and class II types, where available, came from metadata supplied by the sample provider rather than from assay-based typing. The material from the prospective study consisted of cDNA or gDNA derived from T cells, B-cell-depleted T cells, or PBMCs. The repertoires were made available in a free public database intended to serve as a resource for research on the immune response to SARS-CoV-2. The research as a whole found: Clinical and demographic metadata were provided uncurated, with the amount varying by source and participant.

V is reduced by 4 bases and J by 1 base, leaving a spacing of 14 bases between them. From cysteine to phenylalanine, the CDR3 is 16 amino acids long. The retained sequence is limited to the CDR3, 48 bases, with the frame set at the first base. CDR1 SGHDT and CDR2 YYEEEE were looked up in the germline V gene. A remark on this clone: Its antigen is currently not known. No base-level quality is on record; no much larger clone is a single base apart. Other nucleotide sequences from this sample produce the same CDR3.

TCRbeta CDR3 regions were amplified from genomic DNA by means of the immunoSEQ Assay, a bias-controlled multiplex PCR. The paper's data handling went like this. The number of nucleated cells in each sample was estimated from the amplification of reference gene primers within the assay. Sequence reads were collapsed and filtered to measure the absolute abundance of every unique TCRbeta CDR3 rearrangement. For each sample, productive Simpson clonality was calculated as the square root of Simpson's diversity index over productive rearrangements. TCRdb's version of the immuneACCESS table is confined to in-frame rearrangements and falls short of the full clone set. An unresolved V gene accounts for under half of the shortfall where checked; the remainder is of unknown origin. The V and J calls and clone size were taken over from that table, and D and trimming were inferred from the DNA. Here the sample has about 280,000 clones; around 88% occur a single time. Clones ranked in the top ten supply around 5.8% of the sample.

Participants in the prospective study were aged about 18 to 95 years, lived in over 20 United States geographic areas, and enrolled through a virtual design. Cohort assignment in the prospective study relied on participant-reported clinical history from a screening survey and a study questionnaire. Recovered participants in ImmuneRACE Cohort 3 were defined by two consecutive negative NP/OP PCR tests, clearance by a healthcare professional, or resolution of symptoms. In the prospective study, mobile phlebotomists collected whole blood, serum and a nasopharyngeal or oropharyngeal swab from each participant. Over a roughly 2-month period, participants in the prospective study had the option of providing additional blood draws and questionnaires. Before DNA extraction, blood samples from the prospective study were shipped at room temperature or frozen.

Material for sequencing was PBMCs or T cells enriched from blood (not recorded which). This clonotype was sampled from a middle-aged woman who had recovered from COVID-19. The chain was built from TRBV5-6 and TRBJ2-2; the best D guess is TRBD2, with 5 bases matching. The DNA sequence is given as TGTGCCAGCAGCCCCCCCAATCGGGGGAACACCGGGGAGCTGTTTTTT. Its amino acids are CASSPPNRGNTGELFF.